The rows below give T cell receptor beta chains drawn from one sample of a study of vaccination and CD4 T cells after COVID-19. TCRdb used MiXCR to reprocess the PCR reads, holding one entry per CDR3 protein. This sample yields around 30,000 distinct CDR3 sequences, of which over 30% are seen a single time; 3% to 4% belongs to the top ten. These receptors lack a known antigen. The specimen comprised CD4+ T cells from blood, cultured in vitro, sampled about 7 months after SARS-CoV-2 vaccination. The source is a human donor who had recovered from COVID-19. The CDR3 runs from the conserved cysteine through the conserved F or W. A D gene is named only where the DNA matches it firmly. Rows give clone size only sometimes, using once, few, many, or a class for an expanded clone.

D gene	clone size	J gene	V gene	CDR3 protein	CDR3 DNA
-	few	TRBJ2-3	TRBV7-2	CASSLSGTDTQYF	TGTGCCAGCAGCTTAAGCGGCACAGATACGCAGTATTTT
-	few	TRBJ1-5	TRBV6-1	CASREGSSHQPQHF	TGTGCCAGCAGAGAGGGATCCTCTCATCAGCCCCAGCATTTT
-	few	TRBJ1-2	TRBV15	CATSRDYRVTGYTF	TGTGCCACCAGCAGAGATTATAGGGTAACTGGCTACACCTTC
TRBD2	-	TRBJ2-5	TRBV27	CASTTGGRQETQYF	TGTGCCAGCACTACGGGAGGACGCCAAGAGACCCAGTACTTC
TRBD1	-	TRBJ1-6	TRBV28	CASSIVTGDNSPLHF	TGTGCCAGCAGTATAGTGACAGGGGATAATTCACCCCTCCACTTT
-	-	TRBJ2-4	TRBV20-1	CSASLGNRVLNIQYF	TGCAGTGCTAGTTTGGGCAACAGGGTACTAAACATTCAGTACTTC
-	-	TRBJ2-3	TRBV30	CAWSSEATDTQYF	TGTGCCTGGAGTTCGGAGGCGACAGATACGCAGTATTTT
TRBD1	-	TRBJ1-5	TRBV27	CASSSRDSGSNSNQPQHF	TGTGCCAGCAGTTCCCGGGACAGTGGGTCCAACAGCAATCAGCCCCAGCATTTT
-	-	TRBJ2-1	TRBV6-2/TRBV6-3	CASSYWLHHNEQFF	TGTGCCAGCAGTTATTGGCTTCACCACAATGAGCAGTTCTTC
TRBD2	-	TRBJ2-5	TRBV20-1	CSARRTSGRSQETQYF	TGCAGTGCTAGACGGACTAGCGGGAGGTCTCAAGAGACCCAGTACTTC
-	medium-sized	TRBJ2-5	TRBV20-1	CSARRDTDGETQYF	TGCAGTGCTCGTAGGGACACTGATGGGGAGACCCAGTACTTC
-	-	TRBJ1-1	TRBV20-1	CSAPSPTGEAFF	TGCAGTGCTCCCAGCCCTACAGGAGAAGCTTTCTTT
TRBD1	-	TRBJ1-2	TRBV28	CASSGQGIGYTF	TGTGCCAGCAGCGGACAGGGTATCGGCTACACCTTC
TRBD2	few	TRBJ2-3	TRBV20-1	CSATSGGYTDTQYF	TGCAGTGCCACTAGCGGGGGGTACACAGATACGCAGTATTTT
-	few	TRBJ1-1	TRBV6-1	CASSLQLTEAFF	TGTGCCAGCAGCCTTCAGTTAACTGAAGCTTTCTTT
-	few	TRBJ2-1	TRBV7-6	CASSLVVGAYNEQFF	TGTGCCAGCAGCTTAGTGGTAGGGGCCTACAATGAGCAGTTCTTC
-	-	TRBJ1-5	TRBV7-8	CASSLEKAHRQPQHF	TGTGCCAGCAGCTTAGAGAAGGCGCATCGTCAGCCCCAGCATTTT